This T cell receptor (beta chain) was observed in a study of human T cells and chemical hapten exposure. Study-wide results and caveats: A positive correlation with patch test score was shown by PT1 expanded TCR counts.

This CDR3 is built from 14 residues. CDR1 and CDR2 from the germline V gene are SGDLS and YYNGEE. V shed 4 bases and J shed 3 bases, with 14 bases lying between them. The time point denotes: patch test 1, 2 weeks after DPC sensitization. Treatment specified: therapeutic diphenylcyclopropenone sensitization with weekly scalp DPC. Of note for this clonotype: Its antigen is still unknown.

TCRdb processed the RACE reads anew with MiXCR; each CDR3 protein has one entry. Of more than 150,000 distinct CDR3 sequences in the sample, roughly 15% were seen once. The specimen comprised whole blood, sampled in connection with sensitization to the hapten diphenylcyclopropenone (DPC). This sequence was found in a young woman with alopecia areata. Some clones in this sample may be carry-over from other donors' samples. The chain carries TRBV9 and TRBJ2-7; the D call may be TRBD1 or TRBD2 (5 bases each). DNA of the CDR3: TGTGCCAGCAGCCGGGACCAGCCGGGCTACGAGCAGTACTTC. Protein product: CASSRDQPGYEQYF. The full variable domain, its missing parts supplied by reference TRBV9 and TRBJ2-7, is DSGVTQTPKHLITATGQRVTLRCSPRSGDLSVYWYQQSLDQGLQFLIQYYNGEERAKGNILERFSAQQFPDLHSELNLSSLELGDSALYFCASSRDQPGYEQYFGPGTRLTVT.